The 27 T cell receptor beta chains below come from one sample, sequenced in a study of T-cell memory formation after mild COVID-19. TCRdb reanalysed the 5' RACE reads using MiXCR and keeps one entry per CDR3 protein. Of 380,000 or so distinct CDR3 sequences in the sample, approximately 13% were seen once. Sequencing was done on a sample of PBMCs or a T cell subset sorted from them (not recorded which). The receptors stem from a young man who had mild COVID-19 (a few samples of this study predate the infection). Cell type and time point are not known.

This clonotype was detected only a few times. The chain is built from TRBV7-6 and TRBJ1-2; D gene ambiguous. The CDR3 loop spans 14 amino acids. V was shortened by 0 bases and J by 6 bases, with 11 bases between the two germline ends. Germline V lookup: CDR1 SGHVS, CDR2 FNYEAQ. CDR3 DNA sequence: TGTGCCAGCAGCTTAGCGGTCCACACAGATGGCTACACCTTC. Translation: CASSLAVHTDGYTF.

This clonotype was counted many times. The CDR3 DNA reads as TGTGCCAGCAGACCGAGCGGGGGCTACAATGAGCAGTTCTTC. This codes for CASRPSGGYNEQFF. This rearrangement joins TRBV12-3 or TRBV12-4 to TRBJ2-1; 8 nucleotides match TRBD2. This CDR3 is 14 amino acids long. The J segment lost 3 bases and the V segment lost 6 bases, leaving 4 bases of the junction unmatched.

This clonotype was observed a few times. The CDR3 region is CASSVAGGPSFLEFF. The CDR3 DNA reads TGTGCCAGCAGCGTAGCGGGGGGGCCATCCTTTCTGGAGTTCTTC. This chain connects TRBV7-3 to TRBJ2-1; 11 bases map to TRBD2. J lost 14 bases, V lost 5 bases, and 14 bases had no gene match. Germline V gene lookup returns CDR1 SGHTA and CDR2 FQGTGA. The CDR3 loop spans 15 amino acids.

This clonotype was seen a few times. The chain combines TRBV20-1 with TRBJ1-5; 9 bases match TRBD1. The CDR3 is made up of 16 amino acids. Germline assignment: CDR1 DFQATT and CDR2 SNEGSKA (reference sequence). V trimming: 1 base; J trimming: 6 bases; junction bases outside the gene matches: 10. The CDR3 loop reads CSARGRTGEFIQPQHF. CDR3 nucleotides: TGCAGTGCTAGAGGAAGGACAGGGGAATTCATTCAGCCCCAGCATTTT.

Many counts were recorded for this clonotype. The rearrangement uses TRBV4-2 and TRBJ1-2; D is unclear. This CDR3 is 14 amino acids long. V shed 0 bases and J shed 2 bases, with 7 bases lying between them. Germline CDR1 is LGHNA and CDR2 is YNFKEQ. CDR3 nucleotide sequence: TGTGCCAGCAGCCAAGATAACAGCAACTATGGCTACACCTTC. It is translated as CASSQDNSNYGYTF.

This clonotype has only a few counts. The rearrangement links TRBV12-5 to TRBJ1-2; weak D call: TRBD1 (6 bases). The germline CDR1 and CDR2 sequences are LGHNT and FRNRAP. The CDR3 consists of 13 residues. V lost 2 bases to trimming and J lost 7 bases, with 11 bases between them. The CDR3 here is CASGLMGGIGYTF. The DNA of the CDR3 is TGTGCTAGTGGTTTGATGGGGGGCATTGGCTACACCTTC.

This clonotype has a count of ten or more. This chain connects TRBV4-2 to TRBJ2-3, with 8 bases matching TRBD2. Germline V gene lookup returns CDR1 LGHNA and CDR2 YNFKEQ. Trimming took 3 bases from V and 3 from J; bases not matched to a gene: 8. This CDR3 spans 16 amino acids. The CDR3 coding sequence is TGTGCCAGCAGCCAGGCACAACGGGGGGGGACAGATACGCAGTATTTT. It is translated as CASSQAQRGGTDTQYF.

The chain joins TRBV6-1 to TRBJ1-5; D not certain. CDR3 length: 16 residues. Trimming shortened V by 0 bases and J by 0 bases, and 9 bases separated the two germline ends. Per germline, CDR1 MNHNS and CDR2 SASEGT. The DNA for the CDR3 is TGTGCCAGCAGTGAAGCAAAGCTTTTTAGCAATCAGCCCCAGCATTTT. This gives the protein CASSEAKLFSNQPQHF.

This clonotype has just a few counts. The chain employs TRBV7-8 and TRBJ2-2; D unresolved. Per germline, CDR1 SGHVS and CDR2 FQNEAQ. The CDR3 consists of 13 residues. V dropped 6 bases and J dropped 4 bases, with 9 bases sitting between them. CDR3 loop: CASSSRGTGELFF. Written as DNA, the CDR3 is TGTGCCAGCAGTTCGCGTGGCACCGGGGAGCTGTTTTTT.

This clonotype has ten or more counts. The rearrangement joins TRBV20-1 to TRBJ1-1; D is unclear. Between the trimmed V and J ends, which lost 0 bases and 0 bases, there was a span of 11 bases. The CDR3 totals 15 residues. CDR1 is DFQATT, CDR2 SNEGSKA, per germline (reference sequence). The CDR3 reads CSARDWRAMNTEAFF. CDR3 sequence (DNA): TGCAGTGCTAGAGATTGGCGTGCTATGAACACTGAAGCTTTCTTT.

The table lists this clonotype with a few counts. The V call is TRBV19, the J call TRBJ1-2; the D is unclear. V was trimmed by 4 bases and J by 3 bases, leaving 15 bases between them. The germline V gene has CDR1 LNHDA and CDR2 SQIVND (reference sequence). The CDR3 is made up of 15 amino acids. The CDR3, as DNA: TGTGCCAGTAGTAACCCCCGACGGGTTCACTATGGCTACACCTTC. Amino acids: CASSNPRRVHYGYTF.

In its sample, this clonotype was seen a few times. The J gene is TRBJ1-5, the V gene TRBV6-2 or TRBV6-3; D gene ambiguous. This CDR3 is built from 14 residues. V was shortened by 6 bases and J by 3 bases, with 12 bases between the two germline ends. The germline V gene encodes CDR1 MNHEY and CDR2 SVGEGT. For the CDR3, the DNA is TGTGCCAGCAGCTCACCGGGCCACAATCAGCCCCAGCATTTT. It translates to CASSSPGHNQPQHF.

This clonotype showed up just a few times. The chain has TRBV7-2 and TRBJ2-5; perhaps TRBD1 as D (6 bases). V was cut by 3 bases and J by 4 bases, with 15 bases left in between. CDR1 and CDR2 from the germline V gene are SGHTA and FQGNSA. This CDR3 is built from 15 residues. The CDR3 loop reads CASSFQQGSGETQYF. As DNA, the CDR3 is TGTGCCAGCAGCTTCCAGCAGGGGTCTGGAGAGACCCAGTACTTC.

The chain joins TRBV19 to TRBJ2-4; tentatively, D is TRBD2 (6 bases). This CDR3 spans 14 amino acids. Germline V gene sequence: CDR1 LNHDA, CDR2 SQIVND (reference sequence). Trimming pared 6 bases from V and 9 bases from J, leaving 18 bases between. CDR3 coding DNA: TGTGCCAGTAGCCAGATCCGGGACTCCACCATTCAGTACTTC. It encodes CASSQIRDSTIQYF.

V and J are TRBV7-2 and TRBJ2-4, with 8 bases lining up with TRBD2. From germline, CDR1 is SGHTA and CDR2 FQGNSA. With 5 bases clipped from V and 14 bases from J, the junction kept 8 bases outside the gene matches. The CDR3 is made up of 12 amino acids. The DNA for the CDR3 is TGTGCCAGCAGCCCCGGGGGGGACCAGGAGTACTTC. It encodes CASSPGGDQEYF. Variable domain in full (rest from reference TRBV7-2 and TRBJ2-4): GAGVSQSPSNKVTEKGKDVELRCDPISGHTALYWYRQSLGQGLEFLIYFQGNSAPDKSGLPSDRFSAERTGGSVSTLTIQRTQQEDSAVYLCASSPGGDQEYFGAGTRLSVL.

V usage is TRBV4-2 and J usage is TRBJ2-1; D perhaps matches TRBD1 (5 bases). CDR1 and CDR2 from the germline V gene are LGHNA and YNFKEQ. The CDR3 has 13 residues. The V gene lost 1 base and the J gene lost 9 bases, with 10 bases spanning the gap. CDR3 nucleotide sequence: TGTGCCAGCAGCCAAGTAGGGGCCCTTGAGCAGTTCTTC. It is translated as CASSQVGALEQFF.

This clonotype was detected only a few times. The gene calls are TRBV20-1 and TRBJ1-2; tentatively, D is TRBD1 (6 bases). This CDR3 has 12 residues. CDR1 is DFQATT and CDR2 is SNEGSKA in the germline V gene (reference sequence). V lost 6 bases and J 6 bases, leaving 14 bases between the germline ends. In nucleotides, the CDR3 is TGCAGTGCAAAAGGGCAGGGGAATGGCTACACCTTC. This sequence encodes CSAKGQGNGYTF.

The chain is built from TRBV20-1 and TRBJ2-7; D unresolved. Trimming shortened V by 4 bases and J by 2 bases, and 12 bases separated the two germline ends. Germline V gene sequence: CDR1 DFQATT, CDR2 SNEGSKA (reference sequence). The CDR3 sequence is 13 residues long. CDR3 sequence (DNA): TGCAGTGCTACACGCGGCCGGGCCTACGAGCAGTACGTC. Its translation is CSATRGRAYEQYV.

The sample holds a few counts of this clonotype. The CDR3 nucleotides are TGTGCCAGCAGCTTAGCGCCACGGACAACTGGGGGGACCCAGTACTTC. It is translated as CASSLAPRTTGGTQYF. The V gene is TRBV7-2, the J gene TRBJ2-5; D may correspond to TRBD1 or TRBD2 (5 bases each). The CDR3 runs 16 residues. V gave up 0 bases and J gave up 7 bases, with 18 bases separating them. The germline V gene has CDR1 SGHTA and CDR2 FQGNSA.

The chain couples TRBV5-1 to TRBJ2-2; 9 bases map to TRBD1. Germline V CDR1 and CDR2: SGHRS, YFSETQ. J gave up 6 bases and V 4 bases, and 10 bases lay outside the gene matches. The CDR3 is made up of 16 amino acids. The CDR3 sequence is CASSVQQGAVAGELFF. CDR3 DNA: TGCGCCAGCAGCGTCCAACAGGGGGCCGTGGCCGGGGAGCTGTTTTTT.

This clonotype has only a few counts. The V gene is TRBV6-2 or TRBV6-3, the J gene TRBJ1-1, with a possible D match to TRBD1 (5 bases). This CDR3 is 14 amino acids long. V was cut by 3 bases and J by 2 bases, with 10 bases left in between. Germline CDR1 MNHEY, CDR2 SVGEGT. The CDR3 protein is CASSYTGDNTEAFF. The DNA for the CDR3 is TGTGCCAGCAGTTATACAGGAGATAACACTGAAGCTTTCTTT.

This clonotype was counted between two and nine times. The rearrangement joins TRBV10-3 to TRBJ2-2, with TRBD1 as a possible D gene (5 bases). The V end was cut by 3 bases, the J end by 2 bases, with 10 bases between. This CDR3 is 15 amino acids long. CDR1 is ENHRY and CDR2 is SYGVKD in the germline V gene. Here the CDR3 reads CAISDLTVNTGELFF. The CDR3 DNA reads as TGTGCCATCAGTGACCTGACAGTCAACACCGGGGAGCTGTTTTTT.

The chain links TRBV4-1 to TRBJ2-5; no definite D call. V lost 1 base, J lost 0 bases, and 12 bases lay in between. Germline assignment: CDR1 MGHRA and CDR2 YSYEKL. The CDR3 spans 16 residues. The CDR3 region is CASSQGFGLYQETQYF. The CDR3, as DNA: TGCGCCAGCAGCCAAGGGTTTGGGCTGTACCAAGAGACCCAGTACTTC.

The V call is TRBV3-1, the J call TRBJ2-7; 7 bases agree with TRBD1. Germline V lookup: CDR1 LGHDT, CDR2 YNNKEL (reference sequence). The junction had 4 bases not matched to a gene; V was cut back by 5 bases and J by 0 bases. The CDR3 totals 14 residues. The CDR3 reads CASSDRAHSYEQYF. The CDR3 DNA reads TGTGCCAGCAGCGACAGGGCACACTCCTACGAGCAGTACTTC.

This clonotype was recorded a few times. V usage is TRBV12-3 or TRBV12-4 and J usage is TRBJ2-5; TRBD1 matches 7 bases. The CDR3 extends over 13 amino acids. The V and J ends lost 7 bases and 2 bases, in that order; junction bases with no gene match: 4. The CDR3 protein is CASTGTAQETQYF. In nucleotides, the CDR3 is TGTGCCAGCACCGGGACAGCACAAGAGACCCAGTACTTC.

This CDR3 reads CASGHRLSYNEQFF. As DNA, the CDR3 is TGTGCCAGCGGCCACAGGCTGTCCTACAATGAGCAGTTCTTC. V usage is TRBV11-2 and J usage is TRBJ2-1; tentatively, D is TRBD1 (5 bases). Trimming took off 8 bases at V and 1 base at J, with 12 bases between the two ends. Looked up from germline, CDR1 is SGHAT and CDR2 is FQNNGV. CDR3 size: 14 residues.

The CDR3 bases are TGTGCCAGCAGTTCCGGGACAGGTGGTTTCACCGGGGAGCTGTTTTTT. It specifies CASSSGTGGFTGELFF. The chain employs TRBV7-2 and TRBJ2-2, with 8 bases aligning to TRBD1. CDR1 is SGHTA and CDR2 is FQGNSA in the germline V gene. The length of the CDR3 is 16 residues. V lost 6 bases to trimming and J lost 4 bases; unmatched junction nucleotides: 10.